This T cell receptor beta chain was recovered during a study of blood T cell repertoires in COVID-19. Study-level background: T cells, B-cell-depleted T cells, or PBMCs supplied cDNA or gDNA.

The method was immunoSEQ multiplex PCR; TCRdb's version includes in-frame clones alone and lacks a portion of them. The sample records more than 40,000 clones, about 90% being singletons. The germline V gene encodes CDR1 MDHEN and CDR2 SYDVKM. V lost 3 bases, J lost 1 base, and 21 bases lay in between. CDR3 length equals 18 residues. This TCR came from an elderly man with acute or convalescent COVID-19. Specimen: peripheral blood. This rearrangement joins TRBV28 to TRBJ2-5, with a tentative D call TRBD1 (5 bases). The CDR3 is CASSFLYGVDSLQETQYF. The CDR3 nucleotides read TGTGCCAGCAGTTTCCTTTATGGGGTAGACAGCCTCCAAGAGACCCAGTACTTC. The variable domain in full, with the rest retrieved from reference TRBV28 and TRBJ2-5, is DVKVTQSSRYLVKRTGEKVFLECVQDMDHENMFWYRQDPGLGLRLIYFSYDVKMKEKGDIPEGYSVSREKKERFSLILESASTNQTSMYLCASSFLYGVDSLQETQYFGPGTRLLVL.